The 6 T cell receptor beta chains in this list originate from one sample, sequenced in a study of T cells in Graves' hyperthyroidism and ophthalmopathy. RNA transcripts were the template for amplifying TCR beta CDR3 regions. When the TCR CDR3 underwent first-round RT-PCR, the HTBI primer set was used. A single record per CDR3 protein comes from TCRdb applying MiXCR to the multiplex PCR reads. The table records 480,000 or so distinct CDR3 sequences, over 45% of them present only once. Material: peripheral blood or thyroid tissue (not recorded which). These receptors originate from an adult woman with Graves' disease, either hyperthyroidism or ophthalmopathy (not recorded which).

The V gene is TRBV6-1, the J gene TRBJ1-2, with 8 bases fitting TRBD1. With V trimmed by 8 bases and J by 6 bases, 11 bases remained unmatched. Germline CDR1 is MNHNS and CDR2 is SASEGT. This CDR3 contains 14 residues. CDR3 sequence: CASGGSGGNNGYTF. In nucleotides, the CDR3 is TGTGCCAGCGGAGGGTCAGGGGGCAACAATGGCTACACCTTC.

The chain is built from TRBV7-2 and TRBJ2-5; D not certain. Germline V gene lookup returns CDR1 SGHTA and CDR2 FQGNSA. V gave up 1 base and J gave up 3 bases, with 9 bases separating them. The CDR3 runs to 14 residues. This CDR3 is CASSLGVAEETQYF. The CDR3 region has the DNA TGTGCCAGCAGCTTAGGGGTTGCGGAAGAGACCCAGTACTTC.

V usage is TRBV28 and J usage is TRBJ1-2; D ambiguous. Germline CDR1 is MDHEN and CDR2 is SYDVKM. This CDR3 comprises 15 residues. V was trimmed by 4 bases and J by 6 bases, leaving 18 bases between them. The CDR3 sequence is CASSSTDSVVHGYTF. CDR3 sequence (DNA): TGTGCCAGCAGTTCAACTGACTCGGTGGTCCATGGCTACACCTTC.

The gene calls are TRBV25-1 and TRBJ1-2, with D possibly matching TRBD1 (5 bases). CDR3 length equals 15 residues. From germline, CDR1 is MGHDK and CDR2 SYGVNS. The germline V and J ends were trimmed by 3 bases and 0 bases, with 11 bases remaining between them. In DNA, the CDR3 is TGTGCCAGCAGTGATTGGGGCAGACCTAACTATGGCTACACCTTC. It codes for CASSDWGRPNYGYTF.

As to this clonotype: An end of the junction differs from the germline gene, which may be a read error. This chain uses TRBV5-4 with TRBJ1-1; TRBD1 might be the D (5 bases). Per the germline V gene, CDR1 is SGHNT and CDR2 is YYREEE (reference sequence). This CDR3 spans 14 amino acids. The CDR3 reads CASSPRGGNTGAFF. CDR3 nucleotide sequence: TGTGCCAGCAGCCCCCGGGGGGGAAACACTGGAGCTTTCTTT.

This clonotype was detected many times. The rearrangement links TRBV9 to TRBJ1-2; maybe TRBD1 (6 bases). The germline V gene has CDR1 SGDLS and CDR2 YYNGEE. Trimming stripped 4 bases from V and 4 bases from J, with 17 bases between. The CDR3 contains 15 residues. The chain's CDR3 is CASSIDSDSFYGYTF. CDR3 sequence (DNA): TGTGCCAGCAGCATAGACTCGGACAGCTTCTATGGCTACACCTTC.